This is a list of T cell receptor beta chains from one sample in a study of graft-versus-host responses after intestinal transplantation. Their antigens remain unidentified. Clones were sequenced by immunoSEQ multiplex PCR, and TCRdb holds only the in-frame ones, with some missing. Among 130,000 to 150,000 clones listed, about nine tenths were seen once. Sequenced here: unstimulated CD4+ T cells sorted from spleen or lymph node cells, sampled before intestinal transplant. These receptor sequences come from a human donor who received an intestinal transplant. The CDR3 runs from the conserved cysteine through the conserved F or W. The D gene is left open where the match is weak. Size is stated for part of the rows, as once, few or many counts, or as a class when the clone is expanded.

>NA|TRBV7-3|TRBJ1-6|NA
TGTGCCAGCAGCTTCGTGACAGGATTAAATTCACCCCTCCACTTT
CASSFVTGLNSPLHF
>NA|TRBV7-9|TRBJ1-2|NA
TGTGCCAGCAGCAAAGGACGGTCTCCCTATGGCTACACCTTC
CASSKGRSPYGYTF
>NA|TRBV6-1|TRBJ1-1|TRBD1
TGTGCCAGCAGTCCGACAGGGGGGGACACTGAAGCTTTCTTT
CASSPTGGDTEAFF
>NA|TRBV27|TRBJ1-4|NA
TGTGCCAGCAGGTCTGTAGGGGGAAATGAAAAACTGTTTTTT
CASRSVGGNEKLFF
>NA|TRBV20-1|TRBJ2-7|TRBD1
TGCAGTGCGCAACAGGGGAACGAGCAGTACTTC
CSAQQGNEQYF
>NA|TRBV30|TRBJ2-3|NA
TGTGCCTGGAGTGCCCCCCGGGCCGGAGGGCCAGATACGCAGTATTTT
CAWSAPRAGGPDTQYF
>NA|TRBV28|TRBJ2-3|TRBD1
TGTGCCAGCGTATCGGGACAGGACGTAGATACGCAGTATTTT
CASVSGQDVDTQYF
>NA|TRBV19|TRBJ1-1|NA
TGTGCCAGTAGTACTACAGGGAGCAACACTGAAGCTTTCTTT
CASSTTGSNTEAFF
>NA|TRBV6-5|TRBJ2-3|TRBD1
TGTGCCAGCAATCAGGGGGCCTCAGATACGCAGTATTTT
CASNQGASDTQYF
>NA|TRBV4-3|TRBJ2-3|NA
TGCGCCAGCAGCCAAGATCGGAGTTCAGATACGCAGTATTTT
CASSQDRSSDTQYF
>once|TRBV5-4|TRBJ2-2|NA
TGTGCCAGCAGCTATGCCCGAGGGGCGAACACCGGGGAGCTGTTTTTT
CASSYARGANTGELFF
>NA|TRBV5-1|TRBJ2-7|NA
TGCGCCAGCAGCTTGAGTTATGCTAACGAGCAGTACTTC
CASSLSYANEQYF
>NA|TRBV5-5|TRBJ2-3|TRBD1
TGTGCCAGCAGCCTGGACGGGACAGACACAGATACGCAGTATTTT
CASSLDGTDTDTQYF
>once|TRBV25-1|TRBJ1-1|NA
TGTGCCAGCCGAATATGGACGGACACTGAAGCTTTCTTT
CASRIWTDTEAFF
>NA|TRBV15|TRBJ1-2|NA
TGTGCCACCAGCACTTTCGTAGGGGCAAATGGCTACACCTTC
CATSTFVGANGYTF
>NA|TRBV7-8|TRBJ2-7|NA
TGTGCCAGCAGCCTCTCGACGGGCGAGCAGTACTTC
CASSLSTGEQYF
>NA|TRBV7-3|TRBJ2-5|TRBD2
TGTGCCAGCAGCCCCCGCGGGAGGAACCAAGAGACCCAGTACTTC
CASSPRGRNQETQYF
>NA|TRBV18|TRBJ1-1|TRBD1
TGTGCCAGCTCACCTCAGGGGGCAGTGACTGAAGCTTTCTTT
CASSPQGAVTEAFF
>NA|TRBV6-1|TRBJ2-1|NA
TGTGCCAGCACCTTGAAATCGCCGAATGAGCAGTTCTTC
CASTLKSPNEQFF
>once|TRBV19|TRBJ2-7|TRBD1
TGTGCCAGTAGTACCCAGGGGGCATCCTACGAGCAGTACTTC
CASSTQGASYEQYF
>NA|TRBV15|TRBJ2-3|NA
TGTGCCACCAGCAGAAGGCGCCGCACAGATACGCAGTATTTT
CATSRRRRTDTQYF
>NA|TRBV6-1|TRBJ2-7|TRBD1
TGTGCCAGCAGTGAAAACAGGGGAAACGAGCAGTACTTC
CASSENRGNEQYF
>NA|TRBV10-3|TRBJ2-7|NA
TGTGCCATCAGTGAAGGGTGGCGGGACTACGAGCAGTACTTC
CAISEGWRDYEQYF
>once|TRBV21-1|TRBJ2-4|NA
TGTGCCAGCAGCAAAGAAGACGGACAGGGGGCCAAAAACATTCAGTACTTC
CASSKEDGQGAKNIQYF
>NA|TRBV28|TRBJ1-2|TRBD1
TGTGCCAGCAGTTTCGTCAGGGGGCTCTCCTATGGCTACACCTTC
CASSFVRGLSYGYTF
>NA|TRBV28|TRBJ1-6|TRBD1
TGTGCCAGCAGCTCAGGGACAGGGAAATCACCCCTCCACTTT
CASSSGTGKSPLHF
>NA|TRBV6-5|TRBJ1-4|NA
TGTGCCATCGGCAGGGATAATGAAAAACTGTTTTTT
CAIGRDNEKLFF
>NA|TRBV27|TRBJ2-7|NA
TGTGCCAGCAGTCCCGGGGGCGTCAACTACGAGCAGTACTTC
CASSPGGVNYEQYF
>once|TRBV5-1|TRBJ1-2|TRBD1
TGCGCCAGCAGCTCCAGGGGGAACTACTATGGCTACACCTTC
CASSSRGNYYGYTF
>NA|TRBV7-2|TRBJ2-7|TRBD1
TGTGCCAGCAGCGCAATCAAGGGGGCCGCCCACGAGCAGTACTTC
CASSAIKGAAHEQYF
>NA|TRBV2|TRBJ2-7|NA
TGTGCCAGCAGTCAGGACAGCTACGAGCAGTACTTC
CASSQDSYEQYF
>once|TRBV7-2|TRBJ2-7|TRBD1
TGTGCCAGCAGCCTACACGCTCCTTACGGGACAGGGCGAAACGAGCAGTACTTC
CASSLHAPYGTGRNEQYF
>few|TRBV19|TRBJ2-7|TRBD1
TGTGCCAGTAGTATAAGCCCTGCCCGGACAGGAGGAAACGAGCAGTACTTC
CASSISPARTGGNEQYF
>once|TRBV28|TRBJ2-5|NA
TGTGCCAGCAGTCCCAGGACCCAAGAGGCCCAGTACTTC
CASSPRTQEAQYF
>NA|TRBV6-5|TRBJ2-5|NA
TGTGCCAGTTACAGCGGAGAGACCCAGTACTTC
CASYSGETQYF
>NA|TRBV7-2|TRBJ1-2|TRBD1
TGTGCCAGCAGTTTGACAGGGGAGACTGGCTACACCTTC
CASSLTGETGYTF
>NA|TRBV9|TRBJ2-1|NA
TGTGCCAGCAGCGTAGCTCTGGGGGGAAGCTCCTACAATGAGCAGTTCTTC
CASSVALGGSSYNEQFF
>few|TRBV28|TRBJ2-7|NA
TGTGCCAGCAGACACCCAGCCGGGACAAAATCCTACGAGCAGTACTTC
CASRHPAGTKSYEQYF
>NA|TRBV30|TRBJ2-7|NA
TGTGCCTGGAGTGTAAACAGGGCAGGCGAGCAGTACTTC
CAWSVNRAGEQYF
>once|TRBV5-4|TRBJ2-3|TRBD1
TGTGCCAGCAGCCCGTTACAGGGGGTATATGATACGCAGTATTTT
CASSPLQGVYDTQYF
>NA|TRBV19|TRBJ2-4|TRBD2
TGTGCCAGTAGTCTTCCTAGGGGAGCGGGGAAAAACATTCAGTACTTC
CASSLPRGAGKNIQYF
>NA|TRBV2|TRBJ2-3|TRBD2
TGTGCCAGCAGTATGGCTAGCGGGAGCGCAGATACGCAGTATTTT
CASSMASGSADTQYF
>NA|TRBV19|TRBJ1-6|NA
TGTGCCAGTAGTATAGCGTACCCAGCAAATTCACCCCTCCACTTT
CASSIAYPANSPLHF
>NA|TRBV30|TRBJ1-2|TRBD1
TGTGCCTGGAGTAGACAGGGGGCGTCTGGCTACACCTTC
CAWSRQGASGYTF
>NA|TRBV10-3|TRBJ2-2|TRBD1
TGTGCCATCAGTTCAACTGTTGGGACAGGGGGCCCCGGGGAGCTGTTTTTT
CAISSTVGTGGPGELFF
>once|TRBV21-1|TRBJ2-7|NA
TGTGCCAGCACCTCCCTAGGTTACGAGCAGTACTTC
CASTSLGYEQYF
>NA|TRBV18|TRBJ1-6|NA
TGTGCCAGCTCACCACCGCACAATTCACCCCTCCACTTT
CASSPPHNSPLHF
>once|TRBV30|TRBJ2-1|NA
TGTGCCTGGAGTGGGGCCCTGGACTCCGAGCAGTTCTTC
CAWSGALDSEQFF
>NA|TRBV5-6|TRBJ2-7|NA
TGTGCCAGCAGGGGGGGACCGAGCCCCGCGAGGCAGTACTTC
CASRGGPSPARQYF
>NA|TRBV6-5|TRBJ1-1|NA
TGTGCCAGCAGTCCCGGACGGCGGAACACTGAAGCTTTCTTT
CASSPGRRNTEAFF
>once|TRBV6-4|TRBJ1-6|NA
TGTGCCAGCAGTGAGGGGTCGTTCAATACACCCCTCCACTTT
CASSEGSFNTPLHF
>NA|TRBV11-2|TRBJ2-3|NA
TGTGCCAGCAGCTTAGATCGGGGCGCAGATACGCAGTATTTT
CASSLDRGADTQYF